These T cell receptor beta chains were read from a single sample in a study of shared clonotypes between healthy human individuals. The table came from immunoSEQ multiplex PCR; TCRdb's copy has only in-frame clones and leaves some out. The sample has roughly 1,100,000 clones, 65% to 75% seen once. Sequences were obtained from memory CD4+ T cells sorted from blood. All receptors come from a man aged 18-30 years in good health. Both conserved end residues are part of each CDR3. A D gene is named only where the DNA matches it firmly. Size is stated for part of the rows, as once, few or many counts, or as a class when the clone is expanded.

CDR3: CASSSDPSYEQYF; DNA: TGCGCCAGCAGCTCTGACCCCTCCTACGAGCAGTACTTC; J: TRBJ2-7; size: .; D: .; V: TRBV5-1
CDR3: CASSLVTGNYGYTF; DNA: TGCGCCAGCAGCTTGGTGACCGGGAACTATGGCTACACCTTC; J: TRBJ1-2; size: .; D: .; V: TRBV5-1
CDR3: CASSQFDRVHETQYF; DNA: TGCGCCAGCAGCCAATTCGACAGGGTGCATGAGACCCAGTACTTC; J: TRBJ2-5; size: .; D: TRBD1; V: TRBV4-1
CDR3: CASSNPERAKTEAFF; DNA: TGTGCCAGCAGCAATCCTGAGAGGGCCAAGACTGAAGCTTTCTTT; J: TRBJ1-1; size: .; D: .; V: TRBV21-1
CDR3: CASSLGNTGSGNTIYF; DNA: TGCGCCAGCAGCTTGGGAAATACAGGGTCTGGAAACACCATATATTTT; J: TRBJ1-3; size: .; D: .; V: TRBV5-1
CDR3: CSVDTSGRHDF; DNA: TGCAGCGTTGATACTAGTGGTCGCCACGATTTT; J: TRBJ2-3; size: many; D: .; V: TRBV29-1
CDR3: CASRVQDTQYF; DNA: TGTGCCAGCAGGGTGCAAGATACGCAGTATTTT; J: TRBJ2-3; size: .; D: .; V: TRBV6-5
CDR3: CASSRASGGARDTQYF; DNA: TGTGCCAGCAGCCGAGCTAGCGGGGGGGCCCGAGATACGCAGTATTTT; J: TRBJ2-3; size: .; D: TRBD2; V: TRBV7-2
CDR3: CAIMGNDRGASNYGYTF; DNA: TGTGCCATCATGGGGAATGACAGGGGCGCCAGTAACTATGGCTACACCTTC; J: TRBJ1-2; size: .; D: TRBD1; V: TRBV10-3
CDR3: CASSTRDRENSPLHF; DNA: TGTGCCAGTAGTACCCGGGACAGGGAGAATTCACCCCTCCACTTT; J: TRBJ1-6; size: few; D: TRBD1; V: TRBV19
CDR3: CASSSAGGTDTQYF; DNA: TGTGCCAGCAGCTCGGCGGGAGGAACAGATACGCAGTATTTT; J: TRBJ2-3; size: .; D: TRBD2; V: TRBV7-9
CDR3: CASSKPGQGTDTQYF; DNA: TGTGCCAGCAGTAAGCCGGGACAGGGGACAGATACGCAGTATTTT; J: TRBJ2-3; size: .; D: TRBD1; V: TRBV28
CDR3: CASSYLGLAEDSYEQYF; DNA: TGTGCCAGCAGCTACCTAGGACTAGCGGAGGACTCCTACGAGCAGTACTTC; J: TRBJ2-7; size: .; D: TRBD2; V: TRBV5-6
CDR3: CASSPIGGAAGELFF; DNA: TGTGCCAGCAGCCCCATTGGGGGAGCAGCCGGGGAGCTGTTTTTT; J: TRBJ2-2; size: .; D: .; V: TRBV14
CDR3: CASSGSRTGTTGELFF; DNA: TGCGCCAGCAGCGGTAGTAGGACAGGGACCACCGGGGAGCTGTTTTTT; J: TRBJ2-2; size: .; D: TRBD1; V: TRBV10-2
CDR3: CASSDLAGDNEQFF; DNA: TGTGCCAGCAGTGACCTAGCGGGGGACAATGAGCAGTTCTTC; J: TRBJ2-1; size: .; D: TRBD2; V: TRBV6-4
CDR3: CASSLLLTGPLNYGYTF; DNA: TGTGCCAGCAGCTTATTACTTACAGGCCCCCTTAACTATGGCTACACCTTC; J: TRBJ1-2; size: .; D: .; V: TRBV7-2
CDR3: CASSAGQGGTEAFF; DNA: TGTGCCAGCAGCGCGGGACAGGGAGGCACTGAAGCTTTCTTT; J: TRBJ1-1; size: .; D: TRBD1; V: TRBV9
CDR3: CASGTGVVYEQYF; DNA: TGCGCCAGCGGGACAGGGGTTGTCTACGAGCAGTACTTC; J: TRBJ2-7; size: .; D: TRBD1; V: TRBV10-2
CDR3: CASGLYRLAQETQYF; DNA: TGTGCTAGTGGTTTATACAGACTAGCCCAAGAGACCCAGTACTTC; J: TRBJ2-5; size: .; D: TRBD2; V: TRBV12-5
CDR3: CASSLEGSGYTF; DNA: TGCGCCAGCAGCTTAGAGGGGTCTGGCTACACCTTC; J: TRBJ1-2; size: .; D: .; V: TRBV5-1
CDR3: CASSLEGLAERGETQYF; DNA: TGTGCCAGCAGCTTAGAGGGACTAGCGGAGAGGGGGGAGACCCAGTACTTC; J: TRBJ2-5; size: .; D: TRBD2; V: TRBV11-3
CDR3: CASSGSGISYEQYF; DNA: TGTGCCAGCAGCGGCTCGGGGATATCCTACGAGCAGTACTTC; J: TRBJ2-7; size: many; D: .; V: TRBV13
CDR3: CASSSRGRQAWNQPQHF; DNA: TGTGCCAGCAGTTCCAGGGGAAGGCAGGCGTGGAATCAGCCCCAGCATTTT; J: TRBJ1-5; size: .; D: .; V: TRBV28
CDR3: CASSLSGIYGYTF; DNA: TGCGCCAGCAGCCTTTCTGGTATATATGGCTACACCTTC; J: TRBJ1-2; size: .; D: .; V: TRBV5-1
CDR3: CASSPPTRTGELFF; DNA: TGTGCCAGCTCACCACCGACGAGGACCGGGGAGCTGTTTTTT; J: TRBJ2-2; size: .; D: .; V: TRBV18
CDR3: CATGSGSIHEQYF; DNA: TGTGCCACCGGATCGGGATCTATCCACGAGCAGTACTTC; J: TRBJ2-7; size: .; D: .; V: TRBV7-9
CDR3: CASSPTFGVDGYTF; DNA: TGTGCCAGCTCACCGACGTTTGGGGTCGACGGCTACACCTTC; J: TRBJ1-2; size: .; D: .; V: TRBV18
CDR3: CASSPTSGQFSSETQYF; DNA: TGTGCTAGCAGCCCCACGTCGGGGCAGTTTTCTTCGGAGACCCAGTACTTC; J: TRBJ2-5; size: .; D: .; V: TRBV7-7
CDR3: CASSEGFYRGETQYF; DNA: TGTGCCAGCAGCGAAGGCTTTTACAGGGGTGAGACCCAGTACTTC; J: TRBJ2-5; size: .; D: TRBD1; V: TRBV2
CDR3: CAWKLSGTSYEQYF; DNA: TGTGCCTGGAAACTCAGCGGGACTTCCTACGAGCAGTACTTC; J: TRBJ2-7; size: .; D: TRBD2; V: TRBV30
CDR3: CAWSASSYNEQFF; DNA: TGTGCCTGGAGTGCGAGCTCCTACAATGAGCAGTTCTTC; J: TRBJ2-1; size: .; D: .; V: TRBV30